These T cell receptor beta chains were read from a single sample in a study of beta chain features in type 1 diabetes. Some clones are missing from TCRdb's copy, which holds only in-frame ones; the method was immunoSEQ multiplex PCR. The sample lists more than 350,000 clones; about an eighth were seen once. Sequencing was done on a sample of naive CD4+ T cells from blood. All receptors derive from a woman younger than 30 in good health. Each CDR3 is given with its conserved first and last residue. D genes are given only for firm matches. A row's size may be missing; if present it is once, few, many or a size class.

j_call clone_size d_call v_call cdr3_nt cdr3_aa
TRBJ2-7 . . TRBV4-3 TGCGCCAGCAGCCAAGGAGGTAGCGCCTACGAGCAGTACTTC CASSQGGSAYEQYF
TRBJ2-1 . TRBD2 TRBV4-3 TGCGCCAGCAGCGCACTAGCGGGGACGCGGAATGAGCAGTTCTTC CASSALAGTRNEQFF
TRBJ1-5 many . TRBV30 TGTGCCTGGAGTGTGGAGCGGGGTCAGCCCCAGCATTTT CAWSVERGQPQHF
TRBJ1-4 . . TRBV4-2 TGTGCCAGCAGCCAAGAGTCGGTGGGAAAACTGTTTTTT CASSQESVGKLFF
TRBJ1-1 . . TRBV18 TGTGCCAGCTCAACAACGGGACTTAACACTGAAGCTTTCTTT CASSTTGLNTEAFF
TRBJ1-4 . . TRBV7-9 TGTGCCAGCAGCCACGGACGAGGAAATGAAAAACTGTTTTTT CASSHGRGNEKLFF
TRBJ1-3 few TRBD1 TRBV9 TGTGCCAGTAACAGGGGGCTTACTGGAAACACCATATATTTT CASNRGLTGNTIYF
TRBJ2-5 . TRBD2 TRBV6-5 TGTGCCAGCAGTTACTCAGGGACTAGCGGGAGAACCCAGTACTTC CASSYSGTSGRTQYF
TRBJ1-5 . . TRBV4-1 TGCGCCAGCAGCCGTTTCAGGGAAACCAATCAGCCCCAGCATTTT CASSRFRETNQPQHF
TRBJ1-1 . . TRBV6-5 TGTGCCAGCAGTAACAGGGTTACTGAAGCTTTCTTT CASSNRVTEAFF
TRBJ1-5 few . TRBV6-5 TGTGCCAGCAGTTACCCCAGTCCGGGAACCCAGCCCCAGCATTTT CASSYPSPGTQPQHF
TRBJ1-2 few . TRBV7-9 TGTGCCAGCAGCCTTAGGGGTGGCTACACCTTC CASSLRGGYTF
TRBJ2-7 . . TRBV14 TGTGCCAGCAGTTCAAGTCGGTACGAGCAGTACTTC CASSSSRYEQYF
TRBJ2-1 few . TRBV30 TGTGCCTGTTCGTTCGCGTTAGATGAGCAGTTCTTC CACSFALDEQFF
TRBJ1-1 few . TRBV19 TGTGCCAGTAGTATAGTCTGGACAGTTATGAACACTGAAGCTTTCTTT CASSIVWTVMNTEAFF
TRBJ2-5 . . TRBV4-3 TGCGCCAGCAGCCCTGGTTTTTCCCGAGAGACCCAGTACTTC CASSPGFSRETQYF
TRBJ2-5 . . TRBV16 TGTGCCAGCAGCCCCCCACCCTCGGGGGAGCAGTACTTC CASSPPPSGEQYF
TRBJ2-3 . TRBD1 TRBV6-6 TGTGCCAGCAGATGGACAGGGGGGGAAGATACGCAGTATTTT CASRWTGGEDTQYF
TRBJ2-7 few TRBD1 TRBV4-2 TGTGCCAGCAGCCAACAGGCACAGGGGAGTCGCCCCTACGAGCAGTACTTC CASSQQAQGSRPYEQYF
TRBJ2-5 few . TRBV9 TGTGCCAGCAGCGTAGGCTCGGGATTGAAGTTGGGAGAGACCCAGTACTTC CASSVGSGLKLGETQYF
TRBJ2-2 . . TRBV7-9 TGTGCCAGCAGCTTAGCCGGGAACACCGGGGAGCTGTTTTTT CASSLAGNTGELFF
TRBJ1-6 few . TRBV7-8 TGTGCCAGCAGCTTAGCTAATTCACCCCTCCACTTT CASSLANSPLHF
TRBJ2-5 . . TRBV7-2 TGTGCCAGCAGCCAGGGGCCTATCCAAGAGACCCAGTACTTC CASSQGPIQETQYF
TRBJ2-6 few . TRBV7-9 TGTGCCAGCAGTTCCCCCGGTCGTGGGGCCAACGTCCTGACTTTC CASSSPGRGANVLTF
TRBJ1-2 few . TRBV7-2 TGTGCCAGCAGCTTACAACCATTCTATGGCTACACCTTC CASSLQPFYGYTF
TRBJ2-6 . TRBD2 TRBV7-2 TGTGCCAGCAGTCCCCAAGGAGCGGGAGGATCCGGGGCCAACGTCCTGACTTTC CASSPQGAGGSGANVLTF
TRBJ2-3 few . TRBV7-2 TGTGCCAGCAGCTTATCCCGAGGCACAGATACGCAGTATTTT CASSLSRGTDTQYF
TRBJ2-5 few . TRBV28 TGTGCCAGCAGTTTCGCGGGGGCGCGGGAGACCCAGTACTTC CASSFAGARETQYF
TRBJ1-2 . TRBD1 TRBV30 TGTGCCTGGAACAGGGGATTAGAGGGCTACACCTTC CAWNRGLEGYTF
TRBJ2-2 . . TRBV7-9 TGTGCCAGCAGCTTAGCGGTGAACACCGGGGAGCTGTTTTTT CASSLAVNTGELFF
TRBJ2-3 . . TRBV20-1 TGCAGTGCGAGGGCTGTTAATACGCAGTATTTT CSARAVNTQYF
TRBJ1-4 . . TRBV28 TGTGCCAGCAGTTCCTCAGGTTGGGGGAATGAAAAACTGTTTTTT CASSSSGWGNEKLFF
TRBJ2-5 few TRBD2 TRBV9 TGTGCCAGCAGCGGTAGCGGGGCCCCCCAAGAGACCCAGTACTTC CASSGSGAPQETQYF